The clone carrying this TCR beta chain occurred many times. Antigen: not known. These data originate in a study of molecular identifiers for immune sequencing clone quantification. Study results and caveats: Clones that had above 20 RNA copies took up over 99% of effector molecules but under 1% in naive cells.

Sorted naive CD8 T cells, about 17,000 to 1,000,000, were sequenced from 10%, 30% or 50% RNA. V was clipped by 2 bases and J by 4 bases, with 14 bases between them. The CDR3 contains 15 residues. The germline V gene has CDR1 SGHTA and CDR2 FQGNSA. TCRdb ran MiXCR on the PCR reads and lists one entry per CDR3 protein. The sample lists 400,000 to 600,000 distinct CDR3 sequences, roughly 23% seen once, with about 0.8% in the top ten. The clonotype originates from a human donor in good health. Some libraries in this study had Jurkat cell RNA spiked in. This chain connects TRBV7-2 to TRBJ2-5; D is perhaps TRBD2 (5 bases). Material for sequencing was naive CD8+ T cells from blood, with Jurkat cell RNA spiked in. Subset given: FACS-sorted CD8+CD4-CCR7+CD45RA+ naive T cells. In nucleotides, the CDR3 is TGTGCCAGCAGCTTAAACCCGGGAATAGTAGAGACCCAGTACTTC. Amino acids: CASSLNPGIVETQYF.